Given below is one TCR beta chain in context. Its matching antigen is unknown. This record comes from a study of vaccination and CD4 T cells after COVID-19. In the study overall: Post-vaccine specimens were obtained a median around 79 days after dose two (range 14 to 241).

The treatment denotes: roughly ten-day PBMC culture with coronavirus spike peptide pools or control peptides (ViraFEST assay). According to the study, CD4+ T cells from the unexposed donor were gathered ahead of the COVID-19 pandemic (2011-2018). Cultured CD4+ T cell DNA underwent sequencing with the Oncomine TCR Beta short-read assay. The authors extracted genomic DNA from cultured CD4+ T cells. From the PCR reads, TCRdb called clonotypes with MiXCR, one entry per CDR3 protein. The table lists roughly 4,000 distinct CDR3 sequences, roughly a third of them singletons. The CDR3 has 14 amino acids. The germline gives CDR1 SGHRS, CDR2 YFSETQ. Germline trimming cut 7 bases from V and 7 bases from J; bases unmatched to any gene: 5.

The chain joins TRBV5-1 to TRBJ1-6, with 10 bases that match TRBD1. The TCR comes from a human donor in good health. Specimen: CD4+ T cells from blood, cultured in vitro. CDR3 sequence reads: CASGTGVENSPLHF. As DNA, the CDR3 is TGCGCCAGCGGGACAGGGGTTGAGAATTCACCCCTCCACTTT.